The table lists the clone carrying this TCR beta chain with a few counts. From the multiplex PCR reads, TCRdb called clonotypes with MiXCR, one entry per CDR3 protein. In the table there are about 230,000 distinct CDR3 sequences, approximately 30% of which are singletons. The source of the sample is a study of breast tumors, draining lymph nodes, adjacent tissues. Trimming stripped 5 bases from V and 7 bases from J, with 25 bases between. CDR3 length: 17 residues. CDR1 MNHEY and CDR2 SVGEGT come from the germline V gene. Samples came from axillary lymph nodes draining the breast cancer. V usage is TRBV6-2 or TRBV6-3 and J usage is TRBJ2-3, with D possibly being TRBD1 (5 bases). Sequenced material: axillary lymph node tissue. The TCR comes from a female donor with breast cancer. Some clones in this sample may be carry-over from other donors' samples. Here the CDR3 DNA reads TGTGCCAGCAGTCCGATGGGGTGGGGCCTTACTGCTAATACGCAGTATTTT. This sequence encodes CASSPMGWGLTANTQYF.